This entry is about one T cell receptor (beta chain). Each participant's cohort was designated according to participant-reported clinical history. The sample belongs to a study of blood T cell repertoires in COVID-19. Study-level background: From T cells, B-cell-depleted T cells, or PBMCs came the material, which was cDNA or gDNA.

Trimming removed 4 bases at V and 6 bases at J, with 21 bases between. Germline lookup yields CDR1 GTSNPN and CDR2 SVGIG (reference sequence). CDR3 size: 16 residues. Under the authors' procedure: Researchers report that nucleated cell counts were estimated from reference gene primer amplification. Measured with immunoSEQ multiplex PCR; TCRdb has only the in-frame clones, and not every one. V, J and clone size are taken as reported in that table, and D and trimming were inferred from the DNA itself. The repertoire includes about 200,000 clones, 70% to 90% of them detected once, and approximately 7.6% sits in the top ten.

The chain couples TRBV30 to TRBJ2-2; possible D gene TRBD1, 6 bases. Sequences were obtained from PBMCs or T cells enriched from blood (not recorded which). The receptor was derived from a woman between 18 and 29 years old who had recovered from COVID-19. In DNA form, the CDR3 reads TGTGCCTGGATGGTTCAGGGGCTGGTATTTTCCGGGGAGCTGTTTTTT. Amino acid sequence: CAWMVQGLVFSGELFF.